The next 5 T cell receptor beta chains were all read from a single sample in a study of blood T cells in healthy people across ages. Primed by a sample-barcoded 5' primer and a J-beta primer mix, a second PCR proceeded for about 7 to 11 cycles. One entry per CDR3 protein results from TCRdb running MiXCR on the 5' RACE reads. Among around 1,700,000 distinct CDR3 sequences listed, under 30% were seen once. The sequenced sample consisted of blood. These receptors were obtained from a woman aged 30 to 39 in good health.

A remark on this clonotype: Mismatch with germline at one junction end may stem from a read error. The CDR3: CASSLDGTKNTQYF. The CDR3 nucleotides read TGCGCCAGCAGCCTGGACGGGACCAAAAACACTCAGTACTTC. The chain employs TRBV5-1 and TRBJ2-4; the D gene could be TRBD1 or TRBD2 (5 bases each). This CDR3 is 14 amino acids long. Germline CDR1 and CDR2: SGHRS and YFSETQ.

J is TRBJ2-7 and V is TRBV4-2, with 7 bases that match TRBD1. J was trimmed by 5 bases and V by 2 bases; bases with no gene match: 9. Germline lookup yields CDR1 LGHNA and CDR2 YNFKEQ. This CDR3 is 15 amino acids long. CDR3 nucleotide sequence: TGTGCCAGCAGCCAATCAACAGGGGTAACGGACGAGCAGTACTTC. This sequence encodes CASSQSTGVTDEQYF.

This clonotype has just a few counts. DNA of the CDR3: TGTGCCAGCAGCCCGCCGACTAGCGGGGGGACGCCCCAGTACTTC. Protein sequence: CASSPPTSGGTPQYF. V usage is TRBV7-7 and J usage is TRBJ2-5; 13 bases map to TRBD2. V lost 5 bases, J lost 9 bases, and 9 bases stayed unmatched. This CDR3 contains 15 residues. Germline loops: CDR1 SSHAT, CDR2 FNYEAQ (reference sequence).

The sample holds a few counts of this clonotype. This chain connects TRBV7-2 to TRBJ2-7; either TRBD1 or TRBD2 may fit D (5 bases each). CDR1 is SGHTA, CDR2 FQGNSA, per germline. This CDR3 comprises 15 residues. V was shortened by 0 bases and J by 1 base, with 10 bases between the two germline ends. CDR3 bases: TGTGCCAGCAGCTTAGCGGGGACCCAGTCCTACGAGCAGTACTTC. It codes for CASSLAGTQSYEQYF.

The chain combines TRBV5-1 with TRBJ1-6; D is perhaps TRBD1 (6 bases). Trimming pared 4 bases from V and 10 bases from J, leaving 18 bases between. The CDR3 totals 15 residues. In germline, CDR1 is SGHRS, CDR2 YFSETQ. The CDR3 region is CASSVEGGGRSPLHF. CDR3 nucleotides: TGCGCCAGCAGCGTTGAGGGGGGGGGACGGTCACCCCTCCACTTT. Full variable domain (remainder filled in from reference TRBV5-1 and TRBJ1-6): KAGVTQTPRYLIKTRGQQVTLSCSPISGHRSVSWYQQTPGQGLQFLFEYFSETQRNKGNFPGRFSGRQFSNSRSEMNVSTLELGDSALYLCASSVEGGGRSPLHFGNGTRLTVT.